These 5 T cell receptor beta chains were all obtained from the same sample, sequenced in a study of blood T cell repertoires in COVID-19. TCRdb's table, derived via immunoSEQ multiplex PCR, lists solely in-frame clones and lacks some. The sample lists about 200,000 clones, around 81% occurring once. Sequenced input: peripheral blood. These receptors all stem from a woman in her sixties or seventies with acute or convalescent COVID-19.

V is TRBV5-1 and J is TRBJ1-6, with 7 bases lining up with TRBD1. CDR3 length: 16 amino acids. Germline lookup yields CDR1 SGHRS and CDR2 YFSETQ. Unmatched junction bases numbered 10, after V lost 4 bases and J lost 6 bases. Here the CDR3 reads CASSLGWGQRNSPLHF. The CDR3 DNA reads as TGCGCCAGCAGCCTCGGGTGGGGACAGCGTAATTCACCCCTCCACTTT.

The chain recombines TRBV3-1 (or the pseudogene TRBV3-2) with TRBJ2-7; D is uncertain. CDR3 length: 15 residues. V was clipped by 4 bases and J by 0 bases, with 13 bases between them. Germline V gene sequence: CDR1 LGHDT, CDR2 YNNKEL (reference sequence). The CDR3 nucleotides are TGTGCCAGCAGCCGTACTGACTCGAGCTCCTACGAGCAGTACTTC. Translation: CASSRTDSSSYEQYF.

The rearrangement uses TRBV28 and TRBJ1-3, with TRBD1 as a possible D gene (5 bases). The V end was cut by 3 bases, the J end by 2 bases, with 11 bases between. CDR1 is MDHEN and CDR2 is SYDVKM in the germline V gene. The CDR3 covers 15 residues. The CDR3 region has the DNA TGTGCCAGCAGTTTGCCGGACACCACTGGAAACACCATATATTTT. As protein: CASSLPDTTGNTIYF.

CDR3 loop: CAWSTGKGDSPLHF. In DNA, the CDR3 is TGTGCCTGGAGTACAGGGAAAGGGGATTCACCCCTCCACTTT. The V call is TRBV30, the J call TRBJ1-6; TRBD1 is a possible D gene (6 bases). Trimming cost V 2 bases and J 8 bases, with 13 bases left between them. The CDR3 has 14 amino acids. The germline V gene encodes CDR1 GTSNPN and CDR2 SVGIG (reference sequence).

This clone was observed a handful of times. The V gene is TRBV28, the J gene TRBJ1-1, with unresolved D. Trimming took off 8 bases at V and 5 bases at J, with 18 bases between the two ends. The CDR3 is 14 residues long. CDR1 MDHEN and CDR2 SYDVKM come from the germline V gene. The CDR3 protein is CASRTGGRLTEAFF. CDR3 nucleotides: TGTGCCAGCCGCACGGGCGGGCGATTAACTGAAGCTTTCTTT.